This T cell receptor beta chain appears in the sequencing data of a study of graft-versus-host responses after intestinal transplantation. In germline, CDR1 is MGHRA, CDR2 YSYEKL. This CDR3 has 15 amino acids. V was pared by 4 bases and J by 7 bases, with 5 bases of the junction left unmatched. Concerning this clone: What it binds is unknown.

Assay used: immunoSEQ multiplex PCR; TCRdb lists only in-frame clones, some missing. The sample contains 85,000 to 90,000 clones, roughly 88% of which appear only once. The V and J genes are TRBV4-1 and TRBJ1-6, with 9 bases matching TRBD1. The clonotype was recovered from a human donor who received an intestinal transplant. The material sequenced was unstimulated CD4+ T cells sorted from spleen or lymph node cells, taken before intestinal transplant. Here the CDR3 reads CASSRDTGGNSPLHF. CDR3 in DNA: TGCGCCAGCAGCCGGGACACAGGGGGCAATTCACCCCTCCACTTT.